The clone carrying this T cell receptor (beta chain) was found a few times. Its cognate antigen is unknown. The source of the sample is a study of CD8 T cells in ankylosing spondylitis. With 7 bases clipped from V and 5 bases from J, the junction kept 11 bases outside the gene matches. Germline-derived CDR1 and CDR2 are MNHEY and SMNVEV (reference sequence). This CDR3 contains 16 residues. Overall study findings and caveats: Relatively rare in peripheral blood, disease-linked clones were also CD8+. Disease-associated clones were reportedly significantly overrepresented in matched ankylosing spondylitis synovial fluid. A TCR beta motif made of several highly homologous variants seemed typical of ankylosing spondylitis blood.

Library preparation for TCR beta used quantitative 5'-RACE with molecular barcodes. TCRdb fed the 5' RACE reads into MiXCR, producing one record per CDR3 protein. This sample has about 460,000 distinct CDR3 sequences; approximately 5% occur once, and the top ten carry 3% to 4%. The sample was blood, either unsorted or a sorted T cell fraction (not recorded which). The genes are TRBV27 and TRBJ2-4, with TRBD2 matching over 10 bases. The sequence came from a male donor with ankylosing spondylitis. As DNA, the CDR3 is TGTGCCAGCACCCTCCGTCTAGCGGGGGACGAAAACATTCAGTACTTC. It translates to CASTLRLAGDENIQYF.